Here is one T cell receptor beta chain with its context. Its matching antigen is unknown. The sample is drawn from a study of T cell responses to AZD1222 COVID-19 vaccine. Trimming took 5 bases from V and 9 from J, leaving 11 bases between them. CDR3 length equals 12 residues. Germline CDR1 SGHVS, CDR2 FNYEAQ. Findings of the study overall: Seropositive AZD1222 recipients at baseline numbered only 6 or 7. Repertoires were obtained only post-peak T cell response. Among the donors, most were white British and more were female, and clonal diversity was possibly underestimated. Researchers report vaccine-associated CD4 TCRs spanning spike, with dominance at 160-218 and 743-854.

Profiled with immunoSEQ multiplex PCR; TCRdb holds only in-frame clones, not every one. The profile shows 150,000 or so clones, approximately 88% of them singletons. The chain uses TRBV7-6 and TRBJ2-1; a weak D match, TRBD2 (7 bases). The sample was peripheral blood, taken on day 0 of AZD1222 vaccination. The TCR was taken from an adult in good health. The CDR3 DNA reads as TGTGCCAGCAGCCCCGGGGGGCTTGAGCAGTTCTTC. Protein: CASSPGGLEQFF.